The 23 T cell receptor beta chains presented below share a single source sample, sequenced in a study of blood T cell repertoires in COVID-19. Some clones are missing from TCRdb's copy, which holds only in-frame ones; the method was immunoSEQ multiplex PCR. The table has around 140,000 clones, 60% to 85% seen once; the top ten hold just under 2%. The sequenced material came from peripheral blood. All receptors derive from a woman aged 55-75 years with acute or convalescent COVID-19.

This clone was detected once. The CDR3 DNA is TGTGCCAGCAGCCCTCCTATGGGACAGGGAAACTACGAGCAGTACTTC. Translated, it gives CASSPPMGQGNYEQYF. The chain couples TRBV5-8 to TRBJ2-7; 9 nucleotides agree with TRBD1. J was trimmed by 3 bases and V by 4 bases; bases with no gene match: 11. The germline V gene encodes CDR1 SGHTS and CDR2 YDEGEE. The CDR3 runs to 16 residues. The complete variable domain, with remaining parts taken from reference TRBV5-8 and TRBJ2-7, reads EAGVTQSPTHLIKTRGQQATLRCSPISGHTSVYWYQQALGLGLQFLLWYDEGEERNRGNFPPRFSGRQFPNYSSELNVNALELEDSALYLCASSPPMGQGNYEQYFGPGTRLTVT.

The chain employs TRBV28 and TRBJ1-1; D remains ambiguous. The CDR3 covers 12 residues. The germline gives CDR1 MDHEN, CDR2 SYDVKM. Trimming took 6 bases from V and 0 from J, leaving 5 bases between them. CDR3 nucleotides: TGTGCCAGCAGACAACTGAACACTGAAGCTTTCTTT. Translating gives CASRQLNTEAFF.

Only a few counts were recorded for this clone. The chain couples TRBV28 to TRBJ1-5, with 7 bases matching TRBD1. The V gene's germline CDR1 is MDHEN and CDR2 SYDVKM. V gave up 9 bases and J gave up 4 bases; unmatched junction bases: 15. CDR3 length equals 16 residues. CDR3 bases: TGTGCCAGTGGCGGAGGGCAGGGGGTTGGGAATCAGCCCCAGCATTTT. Translated: CASGGGQGVGNQPQHF.

This chain joins TRBV5-1 and TRBJ2-3, with 7 positions matching TRBD2. After removal of 2 bases from V and 2 bases from J, the junction contained 2 bases not matched to a gene. The CDR3 is made up of 14 amino acids. Germline V gene data show CDR1 as SGHRS and CDR2 as YFSETQ. The CDR3 nucleotides read TGCGCCAGCAGCTTCGGACTAGTCACAGATACGCAGTATTTT. This codes for CASSFGLVTDTQYF.

The genes are TRBV5-1 and TRBJ2-2, with a tentative D call TRBD2 (6 bases). The CDR3 consists of 15 residues. Germline loops: CDR1 SGHRS, CDR2 YFSETQ. Trimming cost V 2 bases and J 0 bases, with 8 bases left between them. This CDR3 is CASSFGTANTGELFF. Here the CDR3 DNA reads TGCGCCAGCAGCTTCGGGACTGCGAACACCGGGGAGCTGTTTTTT.

The J gene is TRBJ2-5, the V gene TRBV7-8, with D perhaps TRBD2 (6 bases). With 4 bases removed from V and 5 bases from J, the gap between germline ends came to 11 bases. The CDR3 is 13 residues long. The germline V gene has CDR1 SGHVS and CDR2 FQNEAQ. The CDR3 DNA is TGTGCCAGCAGCTCCGGACTACGGGAGACCCAGTACTTC. Translated: CASSSGLRETQYF.

V and J are TRBV14 and TRBJ2-7; weak D call: TRBD1 (6 bases). CDR3 size: 14 residues. CDR1 is SGHDN, CDR2 FVKESK, per germline. V dropped 4 bases and J dropped 4 bases, with 14 bases sitting between them. As DNA, the CDR3 is TGTGCCAGCAGCCCCGGACAGCTATTTTACGAGCAGTACTTC. Residues: CASSPGQLFYEQYF.

This clone was seen only once. The rearrangement uses TRBV5-4 and TRBJ1-1; D is possibly TRBD1 (5 bases). Trimming stripped 0 bases from V and 1 base from J, with 13 bases between. The CDR3 spans 16 residues. CDR1 is SGHNT and CDR2 is YYREEE in the germline V gene (reference sequence). The DNA for the CDR3 is TGTGCCAGCAGCTTGGGGGTCCGGGGGTCGAACACTGAAGCTTTCTTT. Translation gives CASSLGVRGSNTEAFF.

The V gene is TRBV19, the J gene TRBJ2-4, with a tentative D call TRBD1 (5 bases). CDR1 and CDR2 (germline): LNHDA, SQIVND (reference sequence). The CDR3 contains 18 residues. Trimming pared 3 bases from V and 0 bases from J, leaving 18 bases between. CDR3: CASSILARHRLAKNIQYF. The CDR3 DNA follows: TGTGCCAGTAGTATCTTGGCCCGTCACAGGCTAGCCAAAAACATTCAGTACTTC.

This chain uses TRBV5-8 with TRBJ2-1, with D possibly matching TRBD2 (5 bases). The CDR3 spans 15 residues. Germline V lookup: CDR1 SGHTS, CDR2 YDEGEE. Deletions cut 3 bases from V and 2 bases from J, with 12 bases between. The DNA for the CDR3 is TGTGCCAGCAGCTCAGGACTGTCCCCCTACAATGAGCAGTTCTTC. Translation: CASSSGLSPYNEQFF.

The chain uses TRBV6-5 and TRBJ1-2; the match to TRBD1 covers 8 bases. The V segment lost 9 bases and the J segment 5 bases; nucleotides outside the gene matches: 2. The CDR3 sequence is 11 residues long. CDR1 is MNHEY, CDR2 SVGAGI, per germline. In DNA form, the CDR3 reads TGTGCCAGTCGGACAGGGTATGGCTACACCTTC. Protein product: CASRTGYGYTF.

The chain links TRBV7-3 to TRBJ2-7; tentative D call: TRBD1 (6 bases). The germline V and J ends were trimmed by 2 bases and 8 bases, with 13 bases remaining between them. The CDR3 is 13 residues long. Germline lookup yields CDR1 SGHTA and CDR2 FQGTGA. Here the CDR3 reads CASSLAVQGQQYF. The CDR3 DNA is TGTGCCAGCAGCTTAGCGGTACAGGGACAGCAGTACTTC. The full variable domain, with the rest looked up from reference TRBV7-3 and TRBJ2-7, is GAGVSQTPSNKVTEKGKYVELRCDPISGHTALYWYRQSLGQGPEFLIYFQGTGAADDSGLPNDRFFAVRPEGSVSTLKIQRTERGDSAVYLCASSLAVQGQQYFGPGTRLTVT.

This rearrangement joins TRBV29-1 to TRBJ2-1; TRBD2 matches 9 bases. Trimming took 4 bases from V and 9 from J; bases not matched to a gene: 10. The CDR3 is 14 residues long. CDR1 SQVTM and CDR2 ANQGSEA come from the germline V gene. The CDR3 nucleotides are TGCAGCGTTGGGGGTAGCGGGAGAAGGTCTGAGCAGTTCTTC. This sequence encodes CSVGGSGRRSEQFF.

This clone came up a few times. The V gene is TRBV7-9, the J gene TRBJ1-3; the D is unclear. CDR1 and CDR2 from the germline V gene are SEHNR and FQNEAQ (reference sequence). Trimming left V 2 bases short and J 0 bases short, with 8 bases between. This CDR3 comprises 15 residues. CDR3 sequence: CASSLYPHSGNTIYF. As DNA, the CDR3 is TGTGCCAGCAGCTTATATCCACACTCTGGAAACACCATATATTTT.

This chain connects TRBV28 to TRBJ2-2, with TRBD1 matching 10 bases. CDR1 is MDHEN and CDR2 is SYDVKM in the germline V gene. CDR3 size: 15 residues. The J segment lost 7 bases and the V segment lost 7 bases, leaving 9 bases of the junction unmatched. In DNA, the CDR3 is TGTGCCAGCACCTTCGGACAGGGGGTTAACGGGGAGCTGTTTTTT. It yields the protein CASTFGQGVNGELFF.

The chain carries TRBV9 and TRBJ1-2; possible D gene TRBD1, 5 bases. Trimming removed 4 bases at V and 4 bases at J, with 17 bases between. The V gene's germline CDR1 is SGDLS and CDR2 YYNGEE. The CDR3 has 15 residues. The CDR3 coding sequence is TGTGCCAGCAGCCCCTCGCGGGGCTCCTTCTATGGCTACACCTTC. It codes for CASSPSRGSFYGYTF.

The chain employs TRBV11-2 and TRBJ2-2, with 14 bases aligning to TRBD2. CDR3 length: 18 residues. Germline V gene sequence: CDR1 SGHAT, CDR2 FQNNGV. The V gene end was trimmed by 2 bases and the J gene end by 4 bases; junction bases not matched to a gene: 6. CDR3 sequence: CASSLRLAGGPITGELFF. DNA of the CDR3: TGTGCCAGCAGCTTAAGACTAGCGGGAGGGCCGATCACCGGGGAGCTGTTTTTT.

V and J are TRBV27 and TRBJ2-3; TRBD2 is a possible D gene (6 bases). This CDR3 region has 17 residues. Deletions cut 1 base from V and 0 bases from J, with 14 bases between. Germline CDR1 is MNHEY and CDR2 is SMNVEV (reference sequence). The CDR3 DNA follows: TGTGCCAGCAGTTTATACCCGCTGAGCGGGAGCACAGATACGCAGTATTTT. Translated, it gives CASSLYPLSGSTDTQYF.

The chain has TRBV6-2 or TRBV6-3 and TRBJ1-1; D not certain. The CDR3 is 12 residues long. Deletions cut 5 bases from V and 5 bases from J, with 9 bases between. Germline V gene lookup returns CDR1 MNHEY and CDR2 SVGEGT. The CDR3 DNA follows: TGTGCCAGCAGTGAGTTGAGGACTGAAGCTTTCTTT. Residues: CASSELRTEAFF.

The chain is built from TRBV18 and TRBJ2-5; TRBD1 is a possible D gene (6 bases). The length of the CDR3 is 15 residues. V lost 3 bases to trimming and J lost 1 base, with 12 bases between them. CDR1 is KGHSH, CDR2 LQKENI, per germline. The CDR3 DNA follows: TGTGCCAGCTCACCTCCGGACAGCCGCCAAGAGACCCAGTACTTC. This encodes CASSPPDSRQETQYF.

The rearrangement joins TRBV9 to TRBJ2-4; 8 bases are shared with TRBD1. The CDR3 runs to 20 residues. Per germline, CDR1 SGDLS and CDR2 YYNGEE. V lost 0 bases to trimming and J lost 0 bases; unmatched junction nucleotides: 14. The CDR3 loop is CASSVVVGQALGPAKNIQYF. The CDR3 DNA follows: TGTGCCAGCAGCGTAGTAGTGGGACAGGCCCTGGGGCCAGCCAAAAACATTCAGTACTTC.

The chain combines TRBV5-4 with TRBJ2-7; D perhaps matches TRBD2 (5 bases). The germline V gene encodes CDR1 SGHNT and CDR2 YYREEE (reference sequence). The germline V and J ends were trimmed by 5 bases and 3 bases, with 9 bases remaining between them. This CDR3 comprises 12 residues. In nucleotides, the CDR3 is TGTGCCAGCAGTCGGGATTTCTACGAGCAGTACTTC. Protein: CASSRDFYEQYF. Full variable domain (remainder filled in from reference TRBV5-4 and TRBJ2-7): ETGVTQSPTHLIKTRGQQVTLRCSSQSGHNTVSWYQQALGQGPQFIFQYYREEENGRGNFPPRFSGLQFPNYSSELNVNALELDDSALYLCASSRDFYEQYFGPGTRLTVT.

The chain links TRBV28 to TRBJ1-2; 9 bases agree with TRBD1. The CDR3 has 17 residues. V dropped 7 bases and J dropped 5; count of bases not matched to a gene: 17. Germline V lookup: CDR1 MDHEN, CDR2 SYDVKM. The DNA of the CDR3 is TGTGCCAGCATAAATACCGGGACAGGGTACTCGTGGTATGGCTACACCTTC. Translated: CASINTGTGYSWYGYTF.